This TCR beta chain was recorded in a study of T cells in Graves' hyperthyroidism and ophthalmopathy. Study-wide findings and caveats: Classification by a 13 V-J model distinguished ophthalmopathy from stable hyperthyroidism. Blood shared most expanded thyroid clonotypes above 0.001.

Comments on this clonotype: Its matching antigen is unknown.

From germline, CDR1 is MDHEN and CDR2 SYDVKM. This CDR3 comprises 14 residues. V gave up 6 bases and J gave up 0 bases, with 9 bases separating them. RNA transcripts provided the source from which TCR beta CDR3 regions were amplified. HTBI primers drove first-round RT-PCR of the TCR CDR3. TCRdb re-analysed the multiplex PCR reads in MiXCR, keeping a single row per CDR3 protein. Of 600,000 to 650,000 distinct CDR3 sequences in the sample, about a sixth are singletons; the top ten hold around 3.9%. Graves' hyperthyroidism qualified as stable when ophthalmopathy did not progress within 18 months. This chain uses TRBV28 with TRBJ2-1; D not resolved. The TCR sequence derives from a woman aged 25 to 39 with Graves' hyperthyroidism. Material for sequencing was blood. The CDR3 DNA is TGTGCCAGCAGAGCCTCGTTCTCCTACAATGAGCAGTTCTTC. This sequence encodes CASRASFSYNEQFF.